This T cell receptor beta chain derives from a study of blood T cells in healthy people across ages. A J-beta primer mix and a sample-barcoded 5' primer were used in a second PCR of about 7 to 11 cycles. TCRdb re-called the 5' RACE reads with MiXCR, one entry per CDR3 protein. Of some 370,000 distinct CDR3 sequences detected, about 52% appear once; the ten largest clones hold 51%. This CDR3 region has 16 residues. V dropped 5 bases and J dropped 0; count of bases not matched to a gene: 6. Germline values: CDR1 SGHTA, CDR2 FQGNSA. V usage is TRBV7-2 and J usage is TRBJ2-5; the match to TRBD2 covers 10 bases. The receptor was isolated from a man in his sixties in good health. The specimen was blood. Here the CDR3 reads CTSSITSGTYQETQYF. CDR3 DNA: TGTACCAGCAGCATTACTAGCGGGACGTACCAAGAGACCCAGTACTTC.